The 26 T cell receptor beta chains below come from one sample, sequenced in a study of cytomegalovirus exposure and HLA in healthy donors. The PCR had 60 Vbeta and 13 Jbeta primers. Profiling relied on immunoSEQ multiplex PCR, and the TCRdb table lists in-frame clones only, not all of them. The table has some 140,000 clones, 79% seen once. Sequencing was performed on PBMCs. The receptors were gathered from a female donor in good health and CMV-seronegative.

This clone occurred a few times. The chain is built from TRBV10-2 and TRBJ2-7, with 12 nucleotides matching TRBD2. This CDR3 contains 15 residues. Trimming at V came to 2 bases and at J to 2 bases, leaving 1 base not matched to a gene. Germline CDR1 WSHSY, CDR2 SAAADI. Here the CDR3 DNA reads TGCGCCAGCAGTGAGACTAGCGGGGGGCCCTACGAGCAGTACTTC. Its translation: CASSETSGGPYEQYF.

The rearrangement links TRBV29-1 to TRBJ2-1, with TRBD1 matching 8 bases. Germline-derived CDR1 and CDR2 are SQVTM and ANQGSEA. Losses at the gene ends were 7 bases for V and 7 bases for J; bases not matched to a gene: 3. This CDR3 has 11 residues. CDR3 protein: CSDTGGNEQFF. Written as DNA, the CDR3 is TGCAGCGACACAGGGGGAAATGAGCAGTTCTTC.

CDR3 region: CASSPRRLAPSSYNEQFF. The DNA for the CDR3 is TGTGCCAGCAGTCCCAGGCGACTAGCGCCGAGCTCCTACAATGAGCAGTTCTTC. This sequence joins TRBV27 and TRBJ2-1; 8 positions match TRBD2. The CDR3 runs to 18 residues. From germline, CDR1 is MNHEY and CDR2 SMNVEV (reference sequence). After removal of 5 bases from V and 0 bases from J, the junction contained 12 bases not matched to a gene.

The table lists this clone with a count of one. The chain is built from TRBV7-2 and TRBJ1-5, with D unresolved. This CDR3 region has 15 residues. Per germline, CDR1 SGHTA and CDR2 FQGNSA. The V gene lost 1 base and the J gene lost 4 bases, with 11 bases spanning the gap. The CDR3 coding sequence is TGTGCCAGCAGCTTAGTGGGCAGGCATAATCAGCCCCAGCATTTT. It specifies CASSLVGRHNQPQHF.

The chain carries TRBV27 and TRBJ2-5; 15 positions match TRBD2. Germline trimming cut 8 bases from V and 6 bases from J; bases unmatched to any gene: 7. CDR1 and CDR2 (germline): MNHEY, SMNVEV (reference sequence). The length of the CDR3 is 15 residues. CDR3: CASEGLAGGRKTQYF. The CDR3 coding sequence is TGTGCCAGCGAGGGACTAGCGGGAGGCAGGAAGACCCAGTACTTC.

The rearrangement links TRBV14 to TRBJ1-1; 7 positions match TRBD1. The CDR3 covers 14 residues. Germline V CDR1 and CDR2: SGHDN, FVKESK. The V gene end was trimmed by 11 bases and the J gene end by 5 bases; junction bases not matched to a gene: 14. The DNA for the CDR3 is TGTGCCTCACCCCAGGGGGAAATGGGGACTGAAGCTTTCTTT. Translating gives CASPQGEMGTEAFF. The whole variable domain, filled in from reference TRBV14 and TRBJ1-1, reads EAGVTQFPSHSVIEKGQTVTLRCDPISGHDNLYWYRRVMGKEIKFLLHFVKESKQDESGMPNNRFLAERTGGTYSTLKVQPAELEDSGVYFCASPQGEMGTEAFFGQGTRLTVV.

The chain links TRBV6-5 to TRBJ2-7; 7 positions agree with TRBD2. This CDR3 region has 16 residues. Germline CDR1 MNHEY, CDR2 SVGAGI. The junction had 8 bases not matched to a gene; V was cut back by 0 bases and J by 3 bases. CDR3 amino acids: CASSYSGTNPLYEQYF. CDR3 DNA sequence: TGTGCCAGCAGTTACTCGGGGACTAACCCTCTCTACGAGCAGTACTTC.

This clone was seen a few times. CDR3 loop: CASSQQGSGSPLHF. CDR3 DNA: TGTGCCAGCAGTCAACAGGGCAGTGGTTCACCCCTCCACTTT. The chain links TRBV7-3 to TRBJ1-6; the D gene is possibly TRBD1 (6 bases). V shed 6 bases and J shed 9 bases, with 15 bases lying between them. There are 14 residues in the CDR3. Germline V CDR1 and CDR2: SGHTA, FQGTGA.

For the CDR3, the DNA is TGTGCCACCAGCATCCAAAATAGGGGTCCCTACGAGCAGTACTTC. Protein sequence: CATSIQNRGPYEQYF. This chain connects TRBV15 to TRBJ2-7; the D gene is possibly TRBD1 (5 bases). This CDR3 contains 15 residues. Trimming cost V 4 bases and J 2 bases, with 15 bases left between them. Germline CDR1 and CDR2: LNHNV and YYDKDF (reference sequence).

The rearrangement links TRBV2 to TRBJ2-1; unclear D gene. V was pared by 6 bases and J by 2 bases, with 8 bases between. This CDR3 contains 13 residues. The germline CDR1 and CDR2 sequences are SNHLY and FYNNEI. CDR3: CASRAEAYNEQFF. DNA of the CDR3: TGTGCCAGCAGGGCAGAGGCCTACAATGAGCAGTTCTTC.

This chain connects TRBV19 to TRBJ2-7; D possibly corresponds to TRBD1 (5 bases). The CDR3 runs to 13 residues. The V gene's germline CDR1 is LNHDA and CDR2 SQIVND (reference sequence). Between the trimmed V and J ends, which lost 5 bases and 6 bases, there was a span of 14 bases. For the CDR3, the DNA is TGTGCCAGTAGTGCATACCAGGGAACCGAGCAGTACTTC. Its protein product is CASSAYQGTEQYF.

The CDR3 here is CASSPYNTRASGVKETQYF. Written as DNA, the CDR3 is TGTGCCAGCAGTCCGTACAACACCCGAGCCAGCGGGGTGAAAGAGACCCAGTACTTC. The rearrangement joins TRBV28 to TRBJ2-5; 7 nucleotides align to TRBD2. The CDR3 has 19 amino acids. Looked up from germline, CDR1 is MDHEN and CDR2 is SYDVKM. Trimming at V came to 5 bases and at J to 3 bases, leaving 21 bases not matched to a gene. Together with reference TRBV28 and TRBJ2-5, the CDR3 gives the full variable domain: DVKVTQSSRYLVKRTGEKVFLECVQDMDHENMFWYRQDPGLGLRLIYFSYDVKMKEKGDIPEGYSVSREKKERFSLILESASTNQTSMYLCASSPYNTRASGVKETQYFGPGTRLLVL.

V is TRBV2 and J is TRBJ1-2; D might be TRBD1 (5 bases). Germline V gives CDR1 SNHLY, CDR2 FYNNEI. The CDR3 spans 16 residues. V was pared by 3 bases and J by 4 bases, with 18 bases between. Here the CDR3 DNA reads TGTGCCAGCAGTGACATTGGGGCCATTAACGCCTATGGCTACACCTTC. Translation gives CASSDIGAINAYGYTF.

The chain joins TRBV4-3 to TRBJ1-2; D is uncertain. The CDR3 runs 15 residues. In germline, CDR1 is LGHNA, CDR2 YSLEER. V was shortened by 1 base and J by 3 bases, with 12 bases between the two germline ends. The CDR3 region has the DNA TGCGCCAGCAGCCAAGTTTTGGTTACTTACTATGGCTACACCTTC. Amino acids: CASSQVLVTYYGYTF.

The chain joins TRBV5-1 to TRBJ2-7; D unresolved. Trimming took 0 bases from V and 3 from J, leaving 13 bases between them. The CDR3 extends over 15 amino acids. Germline lookup yields CDR1 SGHRS and CDR2 YFSETQ. This chain's CDR3 is CASSLDSSSDYEQYF. CDR3 bases: TGCGCCAGCAGCTTGGACTCCTCATCTGACTACGAGCAGTACTTC.

The genes are TRBV2 and TRBJ2-5; 9 nucleotides align to TRBD1. The J call may not be correct, given that the DNA end is closer to TRBJ2-7. This CDR3 contains 16 residues. Germline loops: CDR1 SNHLY, CDR2 FYNNEI. The CDR3 region is CASSGARGTGTYEQYF. CDR3 bases: TGTGCCAGCAGTGGAGCCCGCGGGACAGGGACCTACGAGCAGTACTTC.

The chain joins TRBV7-2 to TRBJ1-3; no clear D gene. Trimming left V 5 bases short and J 0 bases short, with 14 bases between. Germline-derived CDR1 and CDR2 are SGHTA and FQGNSA. CDR3 length: 16 amino acids. The CDR3: CASSTQRSLSGNTIYF. The CDR3, as DNA: TGTGCCAGCAGCACCCAACGGTCGCTCTCTGGAAACACCATATATTTT.

The rearrangement uses TRBV21-1 and TRBJ2-7; TRBD1 is taken as the D call from the table, unchecked against the DNA. TRBV21-1 is labeled a pseudogene. CDR3 length equals 12 residues. This CDR3 reads CATSPWGREQYF. CDR3 nucleotides: TGTGCCACGTCACCTTGGGGCCGCGAGCAGTACTTC.

This clone was recorded a few times. The V and J genes are TRBV28 and TRBJ1-5; D uncertain. V was trimmed by 3 bases and J by 4 bases, leaving 13 bases between them. The CDR3 length is 15 residues. The germline V gene has CDR1 MDHEN and CDR2 SYDVKM. CDR3 in DNA: TGTGCCAGCAGTTTCATGCCGGGATATAATCAGCCCCAGCATTTT. Its translation: CASSFMPGYNQPQHF.

This chain connects TRBV28 to TRBJ1-3; possibly TRBD1 for D (5 bases). CDR3 length: 18 amino acids. The V gene's germline CDR1 is MDHEN and CDR2 SYDVKM. V lost 7 bases and J lost 8, with 30 bases in between. In DNA form, the CDR3 reads TGTGCCAGCAACAGTTTACCCCCCACGGGGGTGGTAGCTGACACCATATATTTT. Translating gives CASNSLPPTGVVADTIYF.

In the case of this clone: The junction departs from the called germline gene at one end, perhaps through a read error. The rearrangement uses TRBV7-7 and TRBJ2-2, with 7 positions matching TRBD2. The CDR3 totals 14 residues. From germline, CDR1 is SSHAT and CDR2 FNYEAQ (reference sequence). CDR3 nucleotides: TGTGCTAGCAGCTTAGTCGGGGGGTCCGGGGAGCTGTTTTTT. Translating gives CASSLVGGSGELFF.

The rearrangement links TRBV5-1 to TRBJ2-7, with TRBD2 matching 7 bases. V dropped 2 bases and J dropped 0; count of bases not matched to a gene: 5. This CDR3 spans 15 amino acids. Germline CDR1 reads SGHRS; CDR2 reads YFSETQ. Here the CDR3 reads CASSLGRETSYEQYF. DNA for the CDR3: TGCGCCAGCAGCTTAGGGCGGGAGACCTCCTACGAGCAGTACTTC.

The chain employs TRBV5-4 and TRBJ2-2; 12 bases line up with TRBD2. The CDR3 runs to 16 residues. Germline-derived CDR1 and CDR2 are SGHNT and YYREEE (reference sequence). V gave up 4 bases and J gave up 5 bases; unmatched junction bases: 6. The CDR3 sequence is CASSEKLAGGTGELFF. The CDR3 region has the DNA TGTGCCAGCAGCGAGAAACTAGCGGGGGGTACCGGGGAGCTGTTTTTT.

This chain uses TRBV6-1 with TRBJ1-6; no clear D gene. CDR3 length equals 13 residues. With 1 base removed from V and 9 bases from J, the gap between germline ends came to 7 bases. CDR1 is MNHNS, CDR2 SASEGT, per germline. This CDR3 is CASSEVVASPLHF. In nucleotides, the CDR3 is TGTGCCAGCAGTGAAGTAGTTGCTTCACCCCTCCACTTT.

DNA of the CDR3: TGCGCCAGCAGCCAAGCTGGTGGAGCGGAGATCTACGAGCAGTACTTC. Protein: CASSQAGGAEIYEQYF. The V gene is TRBV4-3, the J gene TRBJ2-5; D might be TRBD2 (5 bases). The J call is uncertain, as TRBJ2-7 better fits the DNA end. The CDR3 has 16 residues. CDR1 LGHNA and CDR2 YSLEER come from the germline V gene.

A few counts support this clone. V usage is TRBV15 and J usage is TRBJ1-4; TRBD1 is a possible D gene (5 bases). The CDR3 covers 14 residues. The germline V gene encodes CDR1 LNHNV and CDR2 YYDKDF (reference sequence). V was pared by 0 bases and J by 8 bases, with 10 bases between. The CDR3 region is CATSREGTYEKLFF. CDR3 DNA sequence: TGTGCCACCAGCAGAGAAGGGACTTACGAAAAACTGTTTTTT. Full variable domain (missing parts from reference TRBV15 and TRBJ1-4): DAMVIQNPRYQVTQFGKPVTLSCSQTLNHNVMYWYQQKSSQAPKLLFHYYDKDFNNEADTPDNFQSRRPNTSFCFLDIRSPGLGDTAMYLCATSREGTYEKLFFGSGTQLSVL.